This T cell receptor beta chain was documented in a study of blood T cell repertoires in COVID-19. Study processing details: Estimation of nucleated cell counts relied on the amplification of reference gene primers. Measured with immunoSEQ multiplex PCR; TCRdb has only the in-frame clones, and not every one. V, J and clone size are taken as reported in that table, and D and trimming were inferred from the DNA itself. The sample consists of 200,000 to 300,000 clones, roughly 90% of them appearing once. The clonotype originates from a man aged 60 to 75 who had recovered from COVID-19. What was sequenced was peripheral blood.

CDR3 protein: CASSSPINLIYNEQFF. In DNA form, the CDR3 reads TGTGCCAGTAGTAGCCCAATTAACCTAATCTACAATGAGCAGTTCTTC. The genes are TRBV19 and TRBJ2-1; D call uncertain. CDR1 is LNHDA, CDR2 SQIVND, per germline (reference sequence). The CDR3 has 16 amino acids. V dropped 4 bases and J dropped 3 bases, with 16 bases sitting between them.